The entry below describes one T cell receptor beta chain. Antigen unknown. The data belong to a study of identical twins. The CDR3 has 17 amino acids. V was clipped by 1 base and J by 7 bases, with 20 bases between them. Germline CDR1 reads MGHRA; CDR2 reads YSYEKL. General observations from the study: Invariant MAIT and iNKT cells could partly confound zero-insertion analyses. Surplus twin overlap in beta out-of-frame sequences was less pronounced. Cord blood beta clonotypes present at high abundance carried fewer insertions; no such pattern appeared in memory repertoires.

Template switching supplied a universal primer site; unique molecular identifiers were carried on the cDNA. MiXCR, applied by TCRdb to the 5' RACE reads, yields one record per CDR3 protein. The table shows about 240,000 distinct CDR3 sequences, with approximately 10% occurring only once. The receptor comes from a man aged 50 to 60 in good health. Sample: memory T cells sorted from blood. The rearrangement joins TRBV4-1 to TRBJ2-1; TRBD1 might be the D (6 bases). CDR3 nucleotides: TGCGCCAGCAGCCAAGGTGTGGGCACACAGGGACGGAATGAGCAGTTCTTC. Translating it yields CASSQGVGTQGRNEQFF.